This TCR beta chain originates from a study of blood T cell repertoires in COVID-19 (dated by TCRdb to between 2020 and 2021). Turning to the overall study: Samples covering the acute and convalescent phases of COVID-19 were provided by collaborators in the United States, Italy and Spain. The prospective study material was composed of cDNA or gDNA derived from T cells, B-cell-depleted T cells, or PBMCs. HLA class I and class II types, where available, came from metadata supplied by the sample provider rather than from assay-based typing. A de-identified subject ID, COVID-19 status, age in years and sex were almost always included in the sample metadata. Samples were obtained from the ongoing ImmuneRACE study (first 160 participants) and from roughly 1,300 subjects provided by 6 global collaborators. The repertoires were released in a freely available public database intended as a resource for research on the immune response to SARS-CoV-2. Deeply sampled blood TCRbeta repertoires from subjects exposed to, actively infected with, or recovered from COVID-19 were included in the dataset.

The immunoSEQ Assay, a bias-controlled multiplex PCR, was used to amplify TCRbeta CDR3 regions from genomic DNA. In the original analysis: The number of nucleated cells in each sample was estimated by amplification of reference gene primers within the assay. To quantify the absolute abundance of each unique TCRbeta CDR3 rearrangement, sequence reads were collapsed and filtered. For each sample, productive Simpson clonality was calculated by taking the square root of Simpson's diversity index across productive rearrangements. TCRdb took this table from immuneACCESS and kept in-frame rearrangements with V and J called. Such tables lack part of the clones; where checked against another copy, unresolved V genes explain under half of the gap, and the rest is unexplained. D and trimming were read from the DNA, whereas the V and J calls and clone size are those reported in that table. The sample table lists 200,000 to 300,000 clones, 86% of them with a count of one. The leading ten clones occupy 2.5% to 3.5% of the sample.

Notes on this clone: What this receptor recognizes is not known. No per-base quality is available; no much larger clone lies one base away.

The junction shows trimming of 5 bases on V and 0 bases on J, and the gene matches do not reach 4 bases of it. The germline V gene (reference sequence) yields SEHNR for CDR1 and FQNEAQ for CDR2. The CDR3 numbers 15 residues from cysteine through phenylalanine. Only CDR3 DNA is held: 45 bases, read in frame from base 1. Study-wide findings and limitations: How much clinical and demographic metadata was included differed by source and by participant, and the metadata was provided uncurated.

Another Seattle source contributed samples from volunteer blood donors who had recovered from COVID-19. The collaborating institutions used their own protocols to collect whole blood in K2EDTA tubes. For TCRbeta analysis, collaborators shipped samples in one of three forms: frozen whole blood, isolated PBMCs, or DNA extracted from either of those sample types. Sequencing was performed on peripheral blood. The receptor chain draws on TRBV7-9 and TRBJ1-3, and 7 junctional nucleotides match TRBD1. The sequence was collected from a woman in her 30s who had recovered from COVID-19. The CDR3 protein sequence reads: CASSARDSSGNTIYF. The DNA reads TGTGCCAGCAGCGCCCGGGACAGCTCTGGAAACACCATATATTTT.